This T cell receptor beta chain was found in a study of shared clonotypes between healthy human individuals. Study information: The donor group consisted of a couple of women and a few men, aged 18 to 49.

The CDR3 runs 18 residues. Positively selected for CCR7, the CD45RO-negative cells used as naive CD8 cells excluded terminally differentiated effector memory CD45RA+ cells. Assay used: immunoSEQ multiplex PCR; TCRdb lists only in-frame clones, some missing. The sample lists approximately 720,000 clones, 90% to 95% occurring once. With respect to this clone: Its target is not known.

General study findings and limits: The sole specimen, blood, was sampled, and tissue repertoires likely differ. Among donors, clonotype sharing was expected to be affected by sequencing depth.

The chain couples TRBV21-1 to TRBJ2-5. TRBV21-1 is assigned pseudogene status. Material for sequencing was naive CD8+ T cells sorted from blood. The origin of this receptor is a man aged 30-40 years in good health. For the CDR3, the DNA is TGTGCCAGCAGCAAATCTGGACGCCCGGGACGGCCGGGCGAGACCCAGTACTTC. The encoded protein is CASSKSGRPGRPGETQYF.